Below, 25 T cell receptor beta chains from the same sample are listed, as sequenced in a study of blood T cell repertoires in COVID-19. TCRdb's copy holds only in-frame clones and misses some; the assay was immunoSEQ multiplex PCR. Of roughly 400,000 clones listed, around nine tenths are singletons. The sequenced sample was PBMCs or T cells enriched from blood (not recorded which). The receptor set was obtained from a woman aged 50 to 65 who had recovered from COVID-19.

The V gene is TRBV30, the J gene TRBJ2-7; D uncertain. V lost 2 bases to trimming and J lost 6 bases, with 14 bases between them. Per the germline V gene, CDR1 is GTSNPN and CDR2 is SVGIG (reference sequence). This CDR3 comprises 13 residues. CDR3 sequence: CAWSNPAPSEQYF. The CDR3 region has the DNA TGTGCCTGGAGTAATCCTGCCCCTAGCGAGCAGTACTTC.

The genes are TRBV10-3 and TRBJ1-4; the D gene is possibly TRBD1 (5 bases). The CDR3 is made up of 13 amino acids. The germline CDR1 and CDR2 sequences are ENHRY and SYGVKD. The V and J ends lost 5 bases and 10 bases respectively, with 14 bases between them. The CDR3 spells CAISTSAGGKLFF. In DNA, the CDR3 is TGTGCCATCAGTACCTCAGCCGGGGGAAAACTGTTTTTT.

CDR3 loop: CASTSGGSGELFF. CDR3 DNA: TGTGCCAGTACTAGCGGGGGGTCCGGGGAGCTGTTTTTT. V and J are TRBV6-5 and TRBJ2-2, with TRBD2 matching over 12 bases. Germline CDR1 is MNHEY and CDR2 is SVGAGI. The J segment lost 6 bases and the V segment lost 9 bases, leaving 2 bases of the junction unmatched. CDR3 length: 13 residues.

The chain has TRBV3-1 (or the pseudogene TRBV3-2) and TRBJ2-3, with TRBD2 identical over 10 bases. From germline, CDR1 is LGHDT and CDR2 YNNKEL (reference sequence). The trim removed 0 bases at V and 6 bases at J, leaving 6 bases unmatched. The CDR3 runs 16 residues. The DNA for the CDR3 is TGTGCCAGCAGCCAAGATCCAGCGGGGGGGAGGGATACGCAGTATTTT. This translates into CASSQDPAGGRDTQYF.

The chain employs TRBV24-1 and TRBJ2-2; TRBD1 is a possible D gene (6 bases). Germline V gene data show CDR1 as KGHDR and CDR2 as SFDVKD. Trimming cost V 6 bases and J 1 base, with 8 bases left between them. The CDR3 sequence is 14 residues long. The DNA for the CDR3 is TGTGCCACCAGTTTGACAGGGAACACCGGGGAGCTGTTTTTT. It codes for CATSLTGNTGELFF.

This chain connects TRBV30 to TRBJ1-6; TRBD1 aligns across 7 bases. The CDR3 contains 16 residues. The trim removed 5 bases at V and 4 bases at J, leaving 11 bases unmatched. The germline V gene has CDR1 GTSNPN and CDR2 SVGIG (reference sequence). As DNA, the CDR3 is TGTGCCTGGGAAAATAGGGGGCAGAAATATAATTCACCCCTCCACTTT. It encodes CAWENRGQKYNSPLHF.

The chain employs TRBV6-2 or TRBV6-3 and TRBJ2-4; D call uncertain. There are 13 residues in the CDR3. The V end was cut by 5 bases, the J end by 0 bases, with 5 bases between. Germline V lookup: CDR1 MNHEY, CDR2 SVGEGT. CDR3 nucleotide sequence: TGTGCCAGCAGTCCCCTAGCCAAAAACATTCAGTACTTC. It yields the protein CASSPLAKNIQYF.

This chain uses TRBV27 with TRBJ2-2, with TRBD1 identical over 8 bases. Germline CDR1 is MNHEY and CDR2 is SMNVEV (reference sequence). After removal of 5 bases from V and 5 bases from J, the junction contained 13 bases not matched to a gene. This CDR3 has 17 residues. For the CDR3, the DNA is TGTGCCAGCAGTCCATCCTGGTACAGGGGGTCGACCGGGGAGCTGTTTTTT. Protein sequence: CASSPSWYRGSTGELFF.

V gene TRBV12-5 combines with J gene TRBJ1-2, with 7 bases fitting TRBD1. The CDR3 totals 14 residues. Germline loops: CDR1 LGHNT, CDR2 FRNRAP. V shed 5 bases, J shed 7 bases, and the junction held 10 bases outside the gene matches. The CDR3 is CASGLWTGGGGYTF. The CDR3 region has the DNA TGTGCTAGTGGTCTATGGACAGGCGGAGGTGGCTACACCTTC.

The chain employs TRBV10-3 and TRBJ2-7; maybe TRBD2 (5 bases). Trimming removed 9 bases at V and 0 bases at J, with 9 bases between. Germline V gene data show CDR1 as ENHRY and CDR2 as SYGVKD. This CDR3 has 12 amino acids. The CDR3 DNA is TGTGCCATACGGGGTAACTCCTACGAGCAGTACTTC. Protein: CAIRGNSYEQYF.

In this sample, this clone turned up once. V gene TRBV19 combines with J gene TRBJ2-7, with 9 bases identical to TRBD1. Germline CDR1 LNHDA, CDR2 SQIVND (reference sequence). V shed 7 bases, J shed 0 bases, and the junction held 7 bases outside the gene matches. The CDR3 spans 15 residues. CDR3 DNA: TGTGCCAGTAACCCGACAGGGGGATTCTCCTACGAGCAGTACTTC. Protein: CASNPTGGFSYEQYF.

The genes are TRBV5-1 and TRBJ2-1; a weak D match, TRBD1 (6 bases). Germline lookup yields CDR1 SGHRS and CDR2 YFSETQ. CDR3 size: 15 residues. V was pared by 4 bases and J by 5 bases, with 16 bases between. The CDR3 loop reads CASSLGHTTDNEQFF. As DNA, the CDR3 is TGCGCCAGCAGCCTGGGACACACCACCGACAATGAGCAGTTCTTC. The whole variable domain, filled in from reference TRBV5-1 and TRBJ2-1, reads KAGVTQTPRYLIKTRGQQVTLSCSPISGHRSVSWYQQTPGQGLQFLFEYFSETQRNKGNFPGRFSGRQFSNSRSEMNVSTLELGDSALYLCASSLGHTTDNEQFFGPGTRLTVL.

The chain combines TRBV15 with TRBJ2-2; weak D call: TRBD1 (5 bases). Trimming took 1 base from V and 7 from J, leaving 10 bases between them. CDR3 size: 14 residues. Germline CDR1 LNHNV, CDR2 YYDKDF (reference sequence). CDR3 region: CATSRGGPGGELFF. As DNA, the CDR3 is TGTGCCACCAGCAGAGGGGGCCCCGGCGGGGAGCTGTTTTTT. The whole variable domain, filled in from reference TRBV15 and TRBJ2-2, reads DAMVIQNPRYQVTQFGKPVTLSCSQTLNHNVMYWYQQKSSQAPKLLFHYYDKDFNNEADTPDNFQSRRPNTSFCFLDIRSPGLGDTAMYLCATSRGGPGGELFFGEGSRLTVL.

The rearrangement joins TRBV4-1 to TRBJ1-3; tentative D call: TRBD1 (6 bases). The CDR3 covers 16 residues. V lost 2 bases and J lost 10, with 21 bases in between. The germline CDR1 and CDR2 sequences are MGHRA and YSYEKL. The CDR3 DNA is TGCGCCAGCAGCCAACCGGGCCGACAGGTTGATCGAACCATATATTTT. It is translated as CASSQPGRQVDRTIYF.

The chain joins TRBV27 to TRBJ1-5, with D possibly TRBD1 on 5 matching bases. The CDR3 consists of 21 residues. Trimming removed 5 bases at V and 2 bases at J, with 31 bases between. In germline, CDR1 is MNHEY, CDR2 SMNVEV (reference sequence). The CDR3 bases are TGTGCCAGCAGTCCTTGGGCGCGGGGCGCAAGTGGTCCCCCGGGCAATCAGCCCCAGCATTTT. Amino acids: CASSPWARGASGPPGNQPQHF.

The rearrangement joins TRBV5-1 to TRBJ2-7, with 7 bases aligning to TRBD2. CDR1 and CDR2 (germline): SGHRS, YFSETQ. The trim removed 1 base at V and 5 bases at J, leaving 9 bases unmatched. This CDR3 region has 15 residues. The CDR3 region is CASSLKGGGSHEQYF. As DNA, the CDR3 is TGCGCCAGCAGCTTGAAGGGCGGGGGATCCCACGAGCAGTACTTC.

J is TRBJ1-6 and V is TRBV7-2; 10 positions match TRBD1. There are 13 residues in the CDR3. Trimming removed 5 bases from V and 9 bases from J; junction bases left unmatched: 1. The germline V gene has CDR1 SGHTA and CDR2 FQGNSA. The CDR3 coding sequence is TGTGCCAGCAGCAGGGACAGGGGTTCACCCCTCCACTTT. It encodes CASSRDRGSPLHF.

The chain links TRBV12-5 to TRBJ1-2; the match to TRBD1 covers 9 bases. CDR3 length: 15 amino acids. Germline V gene lookup returns CDR1 LGHNT and CDR2 FRNRAP. V lost 2 bases, J lost 8 bases, and 9 bases stayed unmatched. The CDR3 nucleotides read TGTGCTAGTGGTTTGACACCGGACAGGGGATGGGGCTACACCTTC. Its protein product is CASGLTPDRGWGYTF.

The chain is built from TRBV30 and TRBJ2-1, with 9 bases matching TRBD1. Germline trimming cut 0 bases from V and 4 bases from J; bases unmatched to any gene: 4. From germline, CDR1 is GTSNPN and CDR2 SVGIG (reference sequence). The CDR3 covers 15 residues. For the CDR3, the DNA is TGTGCCTGGAGTGTACGGGGACAGGGTTACAATGAGCAGTTCTTC. Its translation is CAWSVRGQGYNEQFF.

The chain employs TRBV29-1 and TRBJ1-1; D unresolved. V gave up 5 bases and J gave up 3 bases, with 13 bases separating them. The CDR3 length is 13 residues. From germline, CDR1 is SQVTM and CDR2 ANQGSEA. CDR3 residues: CSVTHGWYTEAFF. The DNA for the CDR3 is TGCAGCGTTACCCACGGGTGGTACACTGAAGCTTTCTTT.

The chain carries TRBV5-3 and TRBJ1-1; 7 bases agree with TRBD1. TRBV5-3 is flagged as an ORF with uncertain function. CDR3 length: 16 amino acids. The ends lost 4 bases at V and 1 base at J; junction bases unmatched: 10. CDR3 amino acids: CARSRRQGGSNTEAFF. The DNA of the CDR3 is TGTGCCAGAAGCCGGAGACAGGGAGGCTCGAACACTGAAGCTTTCTTT.

In this sample, this clone turned up once. The chain links TRBV4-1 to TRBJ1-5; D remains unclear. Deletions cut 0 bases from V and 0 bases from J, with 6 bases between. The germline CDR1 and CDR2 sequences are MGHRA and YSYEKL. This CDR3 region has 15 residues. The CDR3 region is CASSQDMRSNQPQHF. CDR3 in DNA: TGCGCCAGCAGCCAAGACATGCGTAGCAATCAGCCCCAGCATTTT.

A single count supports this clone. This chain joins TRBV7-9 and TRBJ1-5; no clear D gene. This CDR3 comprises 14 residues. Trimming stripped 5 bases from V and 6 bases from J, with 14 bases between. Germline V CDR1 and CDR2: SEHNR, FQNEAQ (reference sequence). The CDR3 loop reads CASSLMTEGQPQHF. DNA for the CDR3: TGTGCCAGCAGCCTCATGACGGAGGGTCAGCCCCAGCATTTT.

V gene TRBV4-1 combines with J gene TRBJ1-5; 8 bases line up with TRBD1. Germline loops: CDR1 MGHRA, CDR2 YSYEKL. V lost 0 bases, J lost 5 bases, and 3 bases stayed unmatched. The CDR3 runs 15 residues. Here the CDR3 DNA reads TGCGCCAGCAGCCAAGATGGGACAGGCTATCAGCCCCAGCATTTT. It yields the protein CASSQDGTGYQPQHF.

A single count supports this clone. The chain carries TRBV3-1 (or the pseudogene TRBV3-2) and TRBJ1-3; D might be TRBD1 (5 bases). V lost 3 bases to trimming and J lost 1 base, with 16 bases between them. The CDR3 loop spans 17 amino acids. Germline assignment: CDR1 LGHDT and CDR2 YNNKEL (reference sequence). The CDR3 here is CASSHERARASGNTIYF. Here the CDR3 DNA reads TGTGCCAGCAGCCATGAAAGGGCCAGGGCTTCTGGAAACACCATATATTTT.